These 4 T cell receptor beta chains were sequenced from one sample in a study of beta chain features in type 1 diabetes. TCRB transcripts that were expressed got sequenced, as all of the isolated RNA had been reverse transcribed. Method: immunoSEQ multiplex PCR; TCRdb's copy keeps in-frame clones and lacks some. The table includes hundreds of thousands of clones, roughly 30% detected once. Sequences were obtained from naive CD4+ T cells from blood. The receptors shown here come from a man between 18 and 29 years old in good health.

CDR3 amino acids: CASSSGSERQPQHF. The CDR3 DNA reads as TGTGCCAGCAGCTCCGGGTCGGAGAGGCAGCCCCAGCATTTT. The chain recombines TRBV9 with TRBJ1-5, with D unresolved. CDR1 and CDR2 from the germline V gene are SGDLS and YYNGEE. The CDR3 extends over 14 amino acids. V lost 4 bases, J lost 7 bases, and 15 bases lay in between.

The chain uses TRBV30 and TRBJ2-2; D may be TRBD2 (6 bases). V lost 3 bases to trimming and J lost 0 bases, with 11 bases between them. There are 15 residues in the CDR3. Germline V gene sequence: CDR1 GTSNPN, CDR2 SVGIG (reference sequence). The CDR3 DNA follows: TGTGCCTGGAGACGTGGAGGGACGAACACCGGGGAGCTGTTTTTT. Amino acids: CAWRRGGTNTGELFF.

This clone was seen more than once but under ten times. The chain joins TRBV29-1 to TRBJ2-2; 7 positions agree with TRBD1. The germline V gene encodes CDR1 SQVTM and CDR2 ANQGSEA. V trimming: 6 bases; J trimming: 0 bases; junction bases outside the gene matches: 7. This CDR3 is 15 amino acids long. Here the CDR3 reads CSVTGQETNTGELFF. For the CDR3, the DNA is TGCAGCGTCACCGGACAGGAAACGAACACCGGGGAGCTGTTTTTT.

This clone was detected a few times. The chain couples TRBV5-1 to TRBJ2-5, with 12 bases aligning to TRBD2. Trimming took 4 bases from V and 5 from J; bases not matched to a gene: 6. This CDR3 spans 15 amino acids. Germline-derived CDR1 and CDR2 are SGHRS and YFSETQ. CDR3: CASSVGLAGTETQYF. In nucleotides, the CDR3 is TGCGCCAGCAGCGTAGGACTAGCGGGAACGGAGACCCAGTACTTC.